This is a list of T cell receptor beta chains from one sample in a study of shared clonotypes between healthy human individuals. Some clones are missing from TCRdb's copy, which holds only in-frame ones; the method was immunoSEQ multiplex PCR. The sample holds around 720,000 clones, around 73% seen once. The source material was memory CD4+ T cells sorted from blood. These receptors all stem from a woman in her 30s in good health. CDR3s include the opening cysteine and the closing phenylalanine or tryptophan. The D gene is left open where the match is weak. Only some rows state a clone size, as once, few, many or a class for expanded clones.

TGTGCCAGCAGTTCCCAGAGCCGGCGTGGGGCCAACGTCCTGACTTTC CASSSQSRRGANVLTF NA TRBJ2-6 NA TRBV28
TGTGCCAGCGGGCAGGGGAACTATGGCTACACCTTC CASGQGNYGYTF NA TRBJ1-2 NA TRBV28
TGTGCCAGCAGTCCCCAAGGGGGCCGATATGGCTACACCTTC CASSPQGGRYGYTF TRBD1 TRBJ1-2 NA TRBV28
TGTGCCAGCAGTGACGACCCGACGGGATACAATGAGCAGTTCTTC CASSDDPTGYNEQFF NA TRBJ2-1 NA TRBV6-4
TGTGCCAGTACAGGGAATCTGGGGGAGCCCCAGCATTTT CASTGNLGEPQHF NA TRBJ1-5 many TRBV19
TGTGCCAGCAAAAGACTCGGGTCCTACGAGCAGTACTTC CASKRLGSYEQYF NA TRBJ2-7 NA TRBV11-2
TGTGCCAGCAGCCGGACTAGCGGGGCCGGGGAGCTGTTTTTT CASSRTSGAGELFF TRBD2 TRBJ2-2 NA TRBV11-3
TGTGCCAGCAGTGAAGAGGTGTACTCTGGGGCCAACGTCCTGACTTTC CASSEEVYSGANVLTF NA TRBJ2-6 NA TRBV2
TGCGCCAGCAGCTCTGGAACAGAAGGAAACACCATATATTTT CASSSGTEGNTIYF NA TRBJ1-3 few TRBV5-1
TGTGCCAGCAGGCCTACAGGGCACTATGGCTACACCTTC CASRPTGHYGYTF NA TRBJ1-2 NA TRBV6-5
TGTGTCAGAAGCTTAGTTTTGGGCCCGTATTACAATGAGCAGTTCTTC CVRSLVLGPYYNEQFF NA TRBJ2-1 NA TRBV7-5
TGCGCCAGCAGAGACCGGGCCAAGAACACTGAAGCTTTCTTT CASRDRAKNTEAFF NA TRBJ1-1 NA TRBV4-1
TGTGCCAGCAGCTCGGTCCACTCTGGGGCCAACGTCCTGACTTTC CASSSVHSGANVLTF NA TRBJ2-6 NA TRBV11-1
TGCGCCAGCAGCTTGGCCGGGGAGCTGTTTTTT CASSLAGELFF NA TRBJ2-2 NA TRBV5-1
TGCGCCAGCAGCTCATTGGGGACGGATGAAAAACTGTTTTTT CASSSLGTDEKLFF NA TRBJ1-4 NA TRBV5-1
TGTGCCAGCGGGGTGGGAGGGGCCGCAGAGACCCAGTACTTC CASGVGGAAETQYF TRBD2 TRBJ2-5 NA TRBV6-1
TGTGCCAGTAACGGCAGGGGGCATTGGGTGGATCAGCCCCAGCATTTT CASNGRGHWVDQPQHF TRBD1 TRBJ1-5 NA TRBV19
TGTGCCAGTAGACCAGGGACTAGCTGGGACAATGAGCAGTTCTTC CASRPGTSWDNEQFF TRBD2 TRBJ2-1 NA TRBV27
TGTGCCAGTAGCATCCGGGACTATCTATCCTACGAGCAGTACTTC CASSIRDYLSYEQYF TRBD2 TRBJ2-7 NA TRBV19
TGCGCCAGCAGTGATTCCGATCAGCCCCAGCATTTT CASSDSDQPQHF NA TRBJ1-5 few TRBV10-1
TGTGCCTGGAGGGACACAAACTACGAGCAGTACTTC CAWRDTNYEQYF NA TRBJ2-7 NA TRBV30
TGCGCCAGCAGCTTGGCCGGGAACTACAATGAGCAGTTCTTC CASSLAGNYNEQFF NA TRBJ2-1 NA TRBV5-1
TGTGCCAGTAGTATAGATAAGGACTCCTGGGAGACCCAGTACTTC CASSIDKDSWETQYF NA TRBJ2-5 once TRBV19
TGTGCCAGCAGCTCCGACAGGGGTGCTACAACTATCAATGAGCAGTTCTTC CASSSDRGATTINEQFF TRBD1 TRBJ2-1 NA TRBV7-6
TGTGCCAGCAGCTCCCCAAGTAACGAGCAGTACTTC CASSSPSNEQYF NA TRBJ2-7 once TRBV7-6
TGTGCCAGCAGTTACCAAGGGGGCAGGGGTGATACGCAGTATTTT CASSYQGGRGDTQYF TRBD1 TRBJ2-3 NA TRBV6-6
TGCGCCAGCAGCTTGACCAGATACGAGCAGTACTTC CASSLTRYEQYF NA TRBJ2-7 NA TRBV5-1
TGTGCCAGCAGGACAGGGGAAGATGGCTACACCTTC CASRTGEDGYTF TRBD1 TRBJ1-2 NA TRBV6-5
TGCGCCAGCAGCCAAGTACAGGGTTACAATCAGCCCCAGCATTTT CASSQVQGYNQPQHF NA TRBJ1-5 NA TRBV4-1
TGTGCCAGCAGCGAAACAGGAGTCTCCTACAATGAGCAGTTCTTC CASSETGVSYNEQFF NA TRBJ2-1 NA TRBV11-2
TGTGCCAGCAGCCAGGTTGGGGCAGGGGAGTTCGGGAATGAAAAACTGTTTTTT CASSQVGAGEFGNEKLFF NA TRBJ1-4 few TRBV5-4
TGTGCCACCAGCAGGGCTGACAGGGTCAATCAGCCCCAGCATTTT CATSRADRVNQPQHF TRBD1 TRBJ1-5 NA TRBV15